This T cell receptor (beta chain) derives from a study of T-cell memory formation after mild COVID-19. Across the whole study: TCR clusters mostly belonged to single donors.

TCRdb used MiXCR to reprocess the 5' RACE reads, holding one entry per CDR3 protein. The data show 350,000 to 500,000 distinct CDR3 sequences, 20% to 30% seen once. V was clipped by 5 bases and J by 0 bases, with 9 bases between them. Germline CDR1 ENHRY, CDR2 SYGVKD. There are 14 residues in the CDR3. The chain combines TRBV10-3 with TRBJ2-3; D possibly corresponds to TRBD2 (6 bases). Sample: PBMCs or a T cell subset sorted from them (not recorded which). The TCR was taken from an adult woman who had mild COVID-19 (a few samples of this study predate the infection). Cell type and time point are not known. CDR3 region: CAISRETSTDTQYF. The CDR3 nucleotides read TGTGCCATCAGTCGGGAGACAAGCACAGATACGCAGTATTTT.